This note documents a single T cell receptor beta chain sequence. Its matching antigen is unknown. The data are from a study of cytomegalovirus exposure and HLA in healthy donors. Study-level background: Unique TCRs from HLA-typed donors, approximately 80 million of them, were held in an early data release. Caucasian-associated ancestry cluster membership applied to 75% to 85% of around 400 genotyped donors. Study-wide findings and caveats: Accurate HLA-A and HLA-B prediction from TCR beta sequences was reported for most subjects. Indistinguishable V segments, including TRBV6-2 and TRBV6-3, were excluded.

This CDR3 is built from 19 residues. V trimming: 6 bases; J trimming: 4 bases; junction bases outside the gene matches: 16. Germline CDR1 is SGHVS and CDR2 is FNYEAQ. This PCR relied on a set of 60 Vbeta primers and 13 Jbeta primers. Assay used: immunoSEQ multiplex PCR; TCRdb lists only in-frame clones, some missing. The sample has 170,000 or so clones; around 82% are singletons. The sequence was collected from a boy between 2 and 10 years old in good health and CMV-seronegative. The gene calls are TRBV7-6 and TRBJ2-5; TRBD2 matches at 14 bases. The sequenced material came from PBMCs. The CDR3 DNA is TGTGCCAGCAGTTTCAGATCGGCCAAGGGACTAGCGGGGGTAGAGACCCAGTACTTC. As protein: CASSFRSAKGLAGVETQYF.